Here is one T cell receptor (beta chain) with its context. Germline V lookup: CDR1 SQVTM, CDR2 ANQGSEA. Losses at the gene ends were 4 bases for V and 0 bases for J; bases not matched to a gene: 5. There are 15 residues in the CDR3. The data originate from a study of blood T cell repertoires in COVID-19. The wider study: Samples of COVID-19 (acute and convalescent) were obtained from the United States, Italy and Spain. PBMCs, B-cell-depleted T cells, or T cells provided the cDNA or gDNA that made up the material.

How the authors handled the data: Amplification of reference gene primers was used by the study to estimate nucleated cell counts. The data were produced by immunoSEQ multiplex PCR, yet TCRdb's version contains in-frame clones alone and is incomplete. V, J and clone size derive from that table, while D and trimming were established from the DNA sequence. The repertoire includes more than 95,000 clones, roughly 79% of them detected once, and roughly 7% sits in the top ten. The sequence was obtained from a man aged 70-80 years with active or convalescent COVID-19. The rearrangement uses TRBV29-1 and TRBJ1-5, with TRBD1 matching over 8 bases. Sequences were obtained from peripheral blood. CDR3 coding DNA: TGCAGCGTTGGGACAGGGTTAAATAGCAATCAGCCCCAGCATTTT. The encoded protein is CSVGTGLNSNQPQHF. Supplemented by reference TRBV29-1 and TRBJ1-5, the full variable domain reads SAVISQKPSRDICQRGTSLTIQCQVDSQVTMMFWYRQQPGQSLTLIATANQGSEATYESGFVIDKFPISRPNLTFSTLTVSNMSPEDSSIYLCSVGTGLNSNQPQHFGDGTRLSIL.